The source of this T cell receptor beta chain is a study of blood T cells in healthy people across ages. This clonotype came up a few times. Alongside a J-beta primer mix, a sample-barcoded 5' primer served in a second PCR lasting about 7 to 12 cycles. MiXCR, applied by TCRdb to the 5' RACE reads, yields one record per CDR3 protein. The sample lists around 1.5 million distinct CDR3 sequences, around 35% occurring once. The sequencing input was blood. The receptor was derived from a woman in her twenties or thirties in good health.

The CDR3 sequence is CASSTRQGRETQYF. CDR3 DNA: TGTGCCAGCTCTACGCGGCAGGGTAGGGAGACCCAGTACTTC. The V gene is TRBV28, the J gene TRBJ2-5; tentatively, D is TRBD1 (5 bases). CDR1 and CDR2 from the germline V gene are MDHEN and SYDVKM. The length of the CDR3 is 14 residues. V was clipped by 8 bases and J by 5 bases, with 18 bases between them. Combining the CDR3 with reference TRBV28 and TRBJ2-5 gives the whole variable domain DVKVTQSSRYLVKRTGEKVFLECVQDMDHENMFWYRQDPGLGLRLIYFSYDVKMKEKGDIPEGYSVSREKKERFSLILESASTNQTSMYLCASSTRQGRETQYFGPGTRLLVL.